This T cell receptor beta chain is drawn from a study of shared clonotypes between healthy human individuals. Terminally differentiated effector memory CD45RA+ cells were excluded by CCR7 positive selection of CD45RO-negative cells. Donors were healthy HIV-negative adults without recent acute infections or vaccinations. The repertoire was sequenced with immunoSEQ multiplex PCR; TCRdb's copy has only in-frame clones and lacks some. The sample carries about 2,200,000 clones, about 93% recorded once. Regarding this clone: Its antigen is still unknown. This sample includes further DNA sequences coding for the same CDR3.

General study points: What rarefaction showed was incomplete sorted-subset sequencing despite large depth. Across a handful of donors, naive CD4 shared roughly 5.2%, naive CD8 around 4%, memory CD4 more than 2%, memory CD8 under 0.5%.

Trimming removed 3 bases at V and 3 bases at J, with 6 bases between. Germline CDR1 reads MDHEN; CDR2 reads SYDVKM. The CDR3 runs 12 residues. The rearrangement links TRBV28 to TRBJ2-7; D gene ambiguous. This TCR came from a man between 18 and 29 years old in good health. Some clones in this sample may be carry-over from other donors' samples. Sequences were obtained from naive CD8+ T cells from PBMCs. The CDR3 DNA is TGTGCCAGCAGTTTTTGGAGCTACGAGCAGTACTTC. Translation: CASSFWSYEQYF.